This T cell receptor (beta chain) was recovered during a study of cytomegalovirus exposure and HLA in healthy donors. Background on the study: A later analysis reported the roughly 130 validation repertoires used the same platform as the approximately 670 first-cohort repertoires. Broader study findings: Researchers catalogued around 150 TCR beta chains as cytomegalovirus-associated. Accounts indicate the classifier identified cytomegalovirus status with strong specificity and sensitivity.

About this clone: Its antigen is currently unknown.

The table came from immunoSEQ multiplex PCR; TCRdb's copy has only in-frame clones and leaves some out. The sample yields 130,000 to 150,000 clones, about 86% seen once. The validation cohort, a group of around 120 subjects, included the donors and was separate from the roughly 700-subject first cohort. The sample consisted of PBMCs. The source is a young man in good health and CMV-seronegative.

This CDR3 reads CASSFQGARETQYF. CDR3 nucleotide sequence: TGTGCCAGCAGCTTCCAGGGGGCCCGGGAGACCCAGTACTTC. The chain uses TRBV7-6 and TRBJ2-5, with TRBD1 identical over 8 bases. The germline CDR1 and CDR2 sequences are SGHVS and FNYEAQ. The CDR3 extends over 14 amino acids. J gave up 5 bases and V 3 bases, and 5 bases lay outside the gene matches.